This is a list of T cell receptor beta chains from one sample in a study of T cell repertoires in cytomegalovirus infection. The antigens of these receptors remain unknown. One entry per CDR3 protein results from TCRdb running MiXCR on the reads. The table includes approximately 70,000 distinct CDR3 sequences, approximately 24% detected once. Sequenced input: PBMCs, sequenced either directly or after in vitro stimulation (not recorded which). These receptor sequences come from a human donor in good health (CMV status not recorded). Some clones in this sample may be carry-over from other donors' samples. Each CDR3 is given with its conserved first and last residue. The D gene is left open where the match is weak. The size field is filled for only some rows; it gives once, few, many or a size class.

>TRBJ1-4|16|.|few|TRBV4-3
TGCGCCAGCAGCCAAGATGAGCAGGGTGTTTTTGAAAAACTGTTTTTT
CASSQDEQGVFEKLFF
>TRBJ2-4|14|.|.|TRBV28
TGTGCCAGTACAGATATTCTAGTCAAAAACATTCAGTACTTC
CASTDILVKNIQYF
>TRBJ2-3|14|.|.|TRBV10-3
TGTGCCATCAGTGAGACGGCAGGCACAGATACGCAGTATTTT
CAISETAGTDTQYF
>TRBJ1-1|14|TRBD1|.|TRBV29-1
TGCAGCGTCTCAACAGGGGCCGGCGACACTGAAGCTTTCTTT
CSVSTGAGDTEAFF
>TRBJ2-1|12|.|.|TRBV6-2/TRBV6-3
TGTGCCAGCAGTTACTTGGACAATGAGCAGTTCTTC
CASSYLDNEQFF
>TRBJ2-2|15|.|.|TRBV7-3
TGTGCCAGCAGCTTAACGCGGGATTACACCGGGGAGCTGTTTTTT
CASSLTRDYTGELFF
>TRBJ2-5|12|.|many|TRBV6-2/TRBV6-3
TGTGCCAGCAGTCTCCTCGGAAAGACCCAGTACTTC
CASSLLGKTQYF
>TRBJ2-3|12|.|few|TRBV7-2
TGTGCCAGCAGCTTAGCGCGAGATACGCAGTATTTT
CASSLARDTQYF
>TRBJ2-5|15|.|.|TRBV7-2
TGTGCCAGTAGTTGGGGGGCGAATCCTCAAGAGACCCAGTACTTC
CASSWGANPQETQYF
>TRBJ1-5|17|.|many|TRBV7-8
TGTGCCAGCAGCTTAGCCCCCGAGGAGGGGAGCAATCAGCCCCAGCATTTT
CASSLAPEEGSNQPQHF
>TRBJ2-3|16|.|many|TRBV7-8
TGTGCCAGCAGCTATCTTAGGGGCGGGAGCACAGATACGCAGTATTTT
CASSYLRGGSTDTQYF
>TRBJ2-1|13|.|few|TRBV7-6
TGTGCCAGCAGCCCGACTAGGTACAATGAGCAGTTCTTC
CASSPTRYNEQFF
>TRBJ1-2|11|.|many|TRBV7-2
TGTGCCACCGCAGAGCAGTTTGGCTACACCTTC
CATAEQFGYTF
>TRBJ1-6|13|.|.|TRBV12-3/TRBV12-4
TGTGCCAGCAGTTTTGGGCAGCAAACACCCCTCCACTTT
CASSFGQQTPLHF
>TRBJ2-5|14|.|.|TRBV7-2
TGTGCCAGCAGCTTAGCCAGGGTACGGGAGACCCAGTACTTC
CASSLARVRETQYF
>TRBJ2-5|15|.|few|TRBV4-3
TGCGCCAGCAGCCAAGGATTTCAGGGGTCGGAGACCCAGTACTTC
CASSQGFQGSETQYF
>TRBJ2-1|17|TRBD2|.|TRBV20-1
TGCAGTGCTAGAGATGGGGGACTAGCGGGAGGGCTTGGGAGGCAGTTCTTC
CSARDGGLAGGLGRQFF
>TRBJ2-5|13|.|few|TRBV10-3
TGTGCCATCGGGGTGGACTCCGGGGAGACCCAGTACTTC
CAIGVDSGETQYF
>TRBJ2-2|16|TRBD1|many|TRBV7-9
TGTGCCAGCAGCCGCAGACAGGGGGCGAACACCGGGGAGCTGTTTTTT
CASSRRQGANTGELFF
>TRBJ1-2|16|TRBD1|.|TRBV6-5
TGTGCCAGCAGTTACATTGGGACAGGGTTGAACTATGGCTACACCTTC
CASSYIGTGLNYGYTF
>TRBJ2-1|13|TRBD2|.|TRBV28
TGTGCCAGCAGTTTTAGCGGGAGTAATGAGCAGTTCTTC
CASSFSGSNEQFF
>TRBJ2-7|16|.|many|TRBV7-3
TGTGCCAGCAGCCCAAACTGGGGGGAGAGCTCCTACGAGCAGTACTTC
CASSPNWGESSYEQYF
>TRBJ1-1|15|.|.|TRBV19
TGTGCCAGTAGTATAGCGCCAGGGGTGAACACTGAAGCTTTCTTT
CASSIAPGVNTEAFF
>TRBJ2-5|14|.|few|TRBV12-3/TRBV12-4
TGTGCCAGCAGTTTAGCGGGACCCGCCGTGACCCAGTACTTC
CASSLAGPAVTQYF
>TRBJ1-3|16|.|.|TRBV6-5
TGTGCCAGCAGTTACACATCCCCGGGGGCTGGAAACACCATATATTTT
CASSYTSPGAGNTIYF
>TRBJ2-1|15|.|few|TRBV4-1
TGCGCCAGCAGCCAGGCAACCACAGGGACCGATGAGCAGTTCTTC
CASSQATTGTDEQFF
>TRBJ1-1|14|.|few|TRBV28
TGTGCCAGCAGTTTATTAGGGTCTCGCACTGAAGCTTTCTTT
CASSLLGSRTEAFF
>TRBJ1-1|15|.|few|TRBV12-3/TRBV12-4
TGTGCCAGCAGTTTGGTGTCAGGGAAGAACACTGAAGCTTTCTTT
CASSLVSGKNTEAFF
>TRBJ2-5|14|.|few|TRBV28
TGTGCCAGCAGTCCCGACCAGGTACAAGAGACCCAGTACTTC
CASSPDQVQETQYF
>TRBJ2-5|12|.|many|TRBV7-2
TGTGCCAGCAGCTTAGCGGGCCAGACCCAGTACTTC
CASSLAGQTQYF
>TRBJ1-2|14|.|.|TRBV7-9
TGTGCCAGCAGCTTAGACCGTTCAGGCTATGGCTACACCTTC
CASSLDRSGYGYTF
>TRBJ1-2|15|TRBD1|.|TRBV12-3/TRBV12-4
TGTGCCAGCAGTGGGACAGGGGCCGCTAACTATGGCTACACCTTC
CASSGTGAANYGYTF
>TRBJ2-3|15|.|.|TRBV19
TGTGCCAGTAGTCCCCGGGTCGATAACACAGATACGCAGTATTTT
CASSPRVDNTDTQYF
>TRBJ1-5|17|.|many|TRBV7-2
TGTGCCAGCAGCCCCGTGTTGGGGGGGGCCAGCAATCAGCCCCAGCATTTT
CASSPVLGGASNQPQHF
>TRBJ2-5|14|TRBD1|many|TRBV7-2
TGTGCCAGCAGCTTAGTCCCAGGGGGTGAGACCCAGTACTTC
CASSLVPGGETQYF
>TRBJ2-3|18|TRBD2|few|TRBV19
TGTGCCAGTAGTACCGGCGGGCTAGCGGGGGACTACACAGATACGCAGTATTTT
CASSTGGLAGDYTDTQYF
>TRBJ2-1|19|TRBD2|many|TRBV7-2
TGTGCCAGCAGCTTAGTTTTTGGGGGACTAGCGAACTCCTACAATGAGCAGTTCTTC
CASSLVFGGLANSYNEQFF
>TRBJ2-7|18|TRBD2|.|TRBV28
TGTGCCAGCAGTTTCAACATCGGACTAGCGGGAGCCAACTACGAGCAGTACTTC
CASSFNIGLAGANYEQYF
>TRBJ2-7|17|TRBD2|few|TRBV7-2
TGTGCCAGCAGCTCACGACGGACTAGCCTAGACGCCTACGAGCAGTACTTC
CASSSRRTSLDAYEQYF
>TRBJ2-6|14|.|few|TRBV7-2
TGTGCCAGCAAAGTGACGCGGGAGGCCAACGTCCTGACTTTC
CASKVTREANVLTF
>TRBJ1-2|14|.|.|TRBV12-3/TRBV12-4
TGTGCCAGCAATCCTCAGGGAGCTAACTATGGCTACACCTTC
CASNPQGANYGYTF